This TCR beta chain derives from a study of Ad26.COV2.S vaccination and SARS-CoV-2 variants. Study-level background: Donor joined the COV1001 Ad26.COV2.S trial arm. Donor got 5x10^10 or 1x10^11 viral particles of Ad26.COV2.S.

Treatment reported: some 20 received Ad26.COV2.S at low or high dose, single or two shots; roughly five received placebo; per-sample allocation not given. Day 63 following the first vaccine or placebo injection was when the samples were taken. Boston provided a donor who was an adult aged 18-55 years. Its platform was an Ad26 vector, and its expressed antigen was Wuhan-strain SARS-CoV-2 spike. The assay was immunoSEQ multiplex PCR, and TCRdb's table has in-frame clones only and misses some. The sample includes more than 300,000 clones, 75% to 90% of them seen just once. Sequences were derived from peripheral blood, sampled in a trial of Ad26.COV2.S vaccine versus placebo. The clonotype originates from a person between 18 and 65 years old who received the Ad26.COV2.S COVID-19 vaccine or a placebo.

The CDR3 sequence: CSVEGVGGNPNTGELFF. DNA of the CDR3: TGCAGCGTTGAAGGGGTGGGAGGAAATCCGAACACCGGGGAGCTGTTTTTT. The genes are TRBV29-1 and TRBJ2-2; D may be TRBD2 (6 bases). The germline V and J ends were trimmed by 1 base and 0 bases, with 15 bases remaining between them. Germline loops: CDR1 SQVTM, CDR2 ANQGSEA. This CDR3 has 17 residues.